This T cell receptor (beta chain) comes out of a study of regulatory T cells in long-lasting Graves disease (dated by TCRdb to 2020 to 2023). Some background on the complete study: To count as having persistent Graves' disease, a patient had to have received antithyroid drug treatment for over 5 years with TSH receptor autoantibodies remaining persistently positive. The study was conducted in China and was registered as a clinical trial. In the clinical cohort, patients with persistent Graves' disease had used antithyroid drugs for an average of roughly 10 years. A total of 33 samples were covered by TCR sequencing, comprising around 13 persistent and roughly 20 newly diagnosed Graves' disease patients. Patients with persistent Graves' disease were compared with patients with newly diagnosed Graves' disease using TCR sequencing and RNA sequencing of peripheral blood. The paper as a whole reports these results and caveats: TRBV28, TRBJ1-2 and TRBJ2-5 were preferentially used in persistent disease, while TRBV20-1 and TRBJ2-1 were favored in newly diagnosed disease. More public clonotypes were shared among persistent patients (under 3,000) than among newly diagnosed patients (more than 900). The authors noted that the small sample size was a limitation that may lower accuracy. Sequencing and analysis were limited to the TCR beta chain. Compared with newly diagnosed patients, patients with persistent Graves' disease had lower TCR Shannon entropy and fewer highly expanded clones, which suggests clonal expansion. Because the primary lesion, thyroid tissue, could not be accessed, the study looked at peripheral blood alone.

V has 5 bases trimmed and J has 3 bases trimmed; junction bases matching no gene number 7. The CDR1 and CDR2 encoded by the germline V gene (reference sequence) are SEHNR and FQNEAQ. The CDR3 sequence holds 15 residues, the cysteine and phenylalanine included. The CDR3 DNA has 45 bases and is translated from base 1. What this sample's time point label stands for: persistent/refractory GD, antithyroid drugs over 5 years with positive TRAb. For both TCR sequencing and RNA sequencing, RNA was extracted from PBMCs in TRIzol. The diagnosis of Graves' disease followed American Thyroid Association guidelines. Recruitment of patients was carried out at an endocrinology department in Xi'an, China. Each patient gave approximately 9 milliliters of peripheral blood, collected in an EDTA anticoagulant tube. Ficoll Paque Plus density gradient separation was used to isolate PBMCs, and no further T cell sorting was performed. An Agilent 2100 Bioanalyzer and agarose gel were used to assess RNA quality, and a NanoDrop 2000 was used to measure RNA concentration.

The library was produced with multiplex PCR. Sequencing was performed on an Illumina HiSeq 4000. iRepertoire HTBI primers and Arm-PCR amplification of CDR3 regions were used to construct TCR beta libraries. Before sequencing, the PCR products underwent gel purification. The source study handled its data this way. Gene usage analysis of CDR3 amino acid clonotypes relied on the approximately 60 TRBV and fewer than 15 TRBJ segments identified across samples. COPE and FqMerger were used to merge filtered high-quality paired reads into contigs. BLAST was used to align contigs to IMGT TRBV, TRBD and TRBJ reference genes, and CDR3 was defined according to IMGT. Highly expanded clones were defined as clonotypes with a frequency above 0.1%. Shannon entropy was used to measure repertoire diversity, and the Gini coefficient was used to measure V-J evenness. A clonotype found in more than one individual was treated as public. Using fastp at Q25 and MiXCR, TCRdb reprocessed the public reads and kept productive beta chains. Records with the same CDR3 protein are collapsed into one entry carrying the most frequent genes and DNA. The V and J calls were determined by TCRdb, not by the authors. The sample table contains 300,000 to 400,000 distinct CDR3 sequences; only one count was recorded for 15% to 20% of them. The ten biggest clones cover roughly 27% of the sample.

This clonotype was seen repeatedly, ten times or more. The target of this receptor is not known. No much larger clonotype is one base removed from it; base qualities were not supplied. The clonotype originates from a female donor with Graves disease. The sample in question was peripheral blood mononuclear cells (PBMCs), obtained when the disease was refractory, from a patient treated with antithyroid drugs. The chain was built from TRBV7-9 and TRBJ2-7, with 10 junctional bases fitting TRBD2. CDR3 loop: CASSLGPSGGYEQYF. The sequenced DNA is TGTGCCAGCAGCCTAGGTCCTAGCGGGGGCTACGAGCAGTACTTC.